The T cell receptor (beta chain) described here comes from a study of T cells in women clearing cervical HPV infection. Study results and limitations: Cases and controls were distinguished at AUC roughly 0.83 by richness and V genes.

TCR beta CDR3 amplified by multiplex PCR from roughly 1,100 ng genomic DNA. TCRdb's copy holds only in-frame clones and misses some; the assay was immunoSEQ multiplex PCR. In total, the table holds about 21,000 clones. V lost 1 base to trimming and J lost 6 bases; unmatched junction nucleotides: 10. This CDR3 has 17 amino acids. CDR1 MGHRA and CDR2 YSYEKL come from the germline V gene. As concerns this clone: Its specificity is not known. The read ends 3 residues shy of where the CDR3 ends; the end is completed using the germline J gene.

The origin of this receptor is a woman aged 18 to 75 with a cervical HPV16 infection that either progressed to CIN3+ or cleared (not recorded which). Material: blood buffy coat. The gene calls are TRBV4-1 and TRBJ2-4; the match to TRBD2 covers 9 bases. The DNA read from the CDR3 is TGCGCCAGCAGCCAAGTCCCGGAGGGGACTAGCAGAAACATT. This sequence encodes CASSQVPEGTSRNI. The entire CDR3 is CASSQVPEGTSRNIQYF.